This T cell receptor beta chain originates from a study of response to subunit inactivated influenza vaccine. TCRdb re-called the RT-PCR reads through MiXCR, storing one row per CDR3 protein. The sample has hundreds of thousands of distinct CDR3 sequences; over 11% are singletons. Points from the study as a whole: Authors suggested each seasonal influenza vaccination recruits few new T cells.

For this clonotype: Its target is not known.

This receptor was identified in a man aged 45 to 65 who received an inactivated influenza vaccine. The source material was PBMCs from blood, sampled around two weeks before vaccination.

This CDR3 reads CASSPKSAGYTF. In DNA form, the CDR3 reads TGTGCCAGCTCACCAAAATCGGCGGGCTACACCTTC. V is TRBV18 and J is TRBJ1-2; D unresolved. Trimming pared 2 bases from V and 8 bases from J, leaving 9 bases between. This CDR3 comprises 12 residues. Germline values: CDR1 KGHSH, CDR2 LQKENI.